This T cell receptor beta chain was sequenced during a study of blood T cell repertoires in COVID-19. Here immunoSEQ multiplex PCR was the method, and the copy in TCRdb shows in-frame clones only, minus some. Among a few hundred thousand clones listed, 87% were seen once. Source material: peripheral blood. The TCR comes from a man younger than 35 with active or convalescent COVID-19.

In DNA, the CDR3 is TGTGCCAGCAGTTTAGCAGGGGATACCTATGGCTACACCTTC. Amino acid sequence: CASSLAGDTYGYTF. The chain has TRBV27 and TRBJ1-2, with D possibly being TRBD1 (6 bases). The CDR3 totals 14 residues. V lost 2 bases and J lost 4, with 11 bases in between. Per germline, CDR1 MNHEY and CDR2 SMNVEV (reference sequence).